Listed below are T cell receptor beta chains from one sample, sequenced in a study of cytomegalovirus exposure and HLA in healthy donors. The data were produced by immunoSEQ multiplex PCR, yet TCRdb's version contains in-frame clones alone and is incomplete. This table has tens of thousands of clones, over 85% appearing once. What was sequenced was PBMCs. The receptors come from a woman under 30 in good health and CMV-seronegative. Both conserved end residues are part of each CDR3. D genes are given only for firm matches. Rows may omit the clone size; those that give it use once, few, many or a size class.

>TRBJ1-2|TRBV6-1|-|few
TGTGCCAGCAGTGAAGATGTGGACAGCTCAGTTAACTATGGCTACACCTTC
CASSEDVDSSVNYGYTF
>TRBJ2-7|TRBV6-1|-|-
TGTGCCAGCAGTAGACTAAAATACGAGCAGTACTTC
CASSRLKYEQYF
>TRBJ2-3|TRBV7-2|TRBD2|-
TGTGCCAGCACCTCCCCTAGCGGGAGGACAGATACGCAGTATTTT
CASTSPSGRTDTQYF
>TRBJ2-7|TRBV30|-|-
TGTGCCTGGAGTTTCGGAGCGTCCTACGAGCAGTACTTC
CAWSFGASYEQYF
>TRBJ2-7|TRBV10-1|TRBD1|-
TGCGCCAGCAGTCTTTCCACAGGGGGGATTTACGAGCAGTACTTC
CASSLSTGGIYEQYF
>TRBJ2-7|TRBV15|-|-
TGTGCCACCAGCAGAGATCTAGGGGCCTCGGTGCAGTACTTC
CATSRDLGASVQYF
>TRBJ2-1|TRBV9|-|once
TGTGCCAGCAGCTCACAGGGAAGGGTCGATGAGCAGTTCTTC
CASSSQGRVDEQFF
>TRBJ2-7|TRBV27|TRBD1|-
TGTGCCAGCAGCCGCTGGGGGACAGGGACAAACTACGAGCAGTACTTC
CASSRWGTGTNYEQYF
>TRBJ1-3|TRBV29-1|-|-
TGCAGCGTTGAAGGGAGCGGGGAAGGCTCTGGAAACACCATATATTTT
CSVEGSGEGSGNTIYF
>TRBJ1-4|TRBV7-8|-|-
TGTGCCAGCAGCTCGGGACACGACAACTTTGCAACTAATGAAAAACTGTTTTTT
CASSSGHDNFATNEKLFF
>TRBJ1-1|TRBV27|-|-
TGTGCCAGCAGCCTAGGGGGAATGTACACTGAAGCTTTCTTT
CASSLGGMYTEAFF
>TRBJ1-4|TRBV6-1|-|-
TGTGCCAGCAGTGAACCGAACAGGGCGGTTATAAATGAAAAACTGTTTTTT
CASSEPNRAVINEKLFF
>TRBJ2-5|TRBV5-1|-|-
TGCGCCAGCAGCTTGGGGGCAGGGTGGCAAGAGACCCAGTACTTC
CASSLGAGWQETQYF
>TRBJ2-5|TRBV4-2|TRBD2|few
TGTGCCAGCAGCCCAGAACCTAGCGGGGGTGCAGAGACCCAGTACTTC
CASSPEPSGGAETQYF
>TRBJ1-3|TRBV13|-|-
TGTGCCAGCAGCCTCGATAGAGTAATCGTTGGAAACACCATATATTTT
CASSLDRVIVGNTIYF
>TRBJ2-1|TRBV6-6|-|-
TGTGCCAGCAGTTACTCAAGTAGGGGCAATGAGCAGTTCTTC
CASSYSSRGNEQFF
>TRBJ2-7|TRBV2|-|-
TGTGCCAGCAGCCTTAATTACGAGCAGTACTTC
CASSLNYEQYF
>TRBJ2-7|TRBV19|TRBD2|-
TGTGCCAGTAGTATACTAGCGGGGGGCTACGAGCAGTACTTC
CASSILAGGYEQYF
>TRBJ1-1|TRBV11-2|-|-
TGTGCCAGCAGCTGGCGTACAGGGCAGGCCGTTGAAGCTTTCTTT
CASSWRTGQAVEAFF
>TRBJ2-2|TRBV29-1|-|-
TGCAGCGTAGTCGACAGTAACACCGGGGAGCTGTTTTTT
CSVVDSNTGELFF
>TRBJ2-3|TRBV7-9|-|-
TGTGCCAGCAGCTCGAGCGGACCTAGCACAGATACGCAGTATTTT
CASSSSGPSTDTQYF
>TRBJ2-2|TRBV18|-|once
TGTGCCAGTGTTAGGGGCATCGGCACCGGGGAGCTGTTTTTT
CASVRGIGTGELFF
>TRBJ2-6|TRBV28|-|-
TGTGCCAGCAGTTTCTTACACTCTGGGGCCAACGTCCTGACTTTC
CASSFLHSGANVLTF
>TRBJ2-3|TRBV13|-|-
TGTGCCAGCAGCTGGCAGGGCACAGATACGCAGTATTTT
CASSWQGTDTQYF
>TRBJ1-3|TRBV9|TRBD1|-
TGTGCCAGCATCCCACCGACAGGGCGTGGAAACACCATATATTTT
CASIPPTGRGNTIYF
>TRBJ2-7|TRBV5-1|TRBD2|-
TGCGCCAGCAGCTCCTTACTAGCGGGAGGGCCCAGCGAGCAGTACTTC
CASSSLLAGGPSEQYF
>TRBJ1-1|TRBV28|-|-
TGTGCCAGCGTGCTATCGTCGGGAGTAGGGTGGATTGAAGCTTTCTTT
CASVLSSGVGWIEAFF
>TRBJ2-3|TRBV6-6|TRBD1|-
TGTGCCAGCAGTTACTCTGCAGGGGGCCCGCAGTATTTT
CASSYSAGGPQYF
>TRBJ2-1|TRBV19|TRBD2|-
TGTGCCAGTAGTATACTGGCGGGAGGGGGCGGTGAGCAGTTCTTC
CASSILAGGGGEQFF
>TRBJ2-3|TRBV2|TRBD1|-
TGTGCCAGCACGGACAGGGCGCGCACAGATACGCAGTATTTT
CASTDRARTDTQYF
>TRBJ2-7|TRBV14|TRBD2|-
TGTGCCAGCAGCCAAGTTGTCTGGGAGGGCGAGCAGTACTTC
CASSQVVWEGEQYF
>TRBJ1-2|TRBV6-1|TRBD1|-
TGTGCCAGCAGTGCCCGGCCTCTCGGACAGGGTAACTATGGCTACACCTTC
CASSARPLGQGNYGYTF
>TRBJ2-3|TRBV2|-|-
TGTGCCAGCAGTACTTTAGGGAACGGGGGGCGGGAGACCCCAGATACGCAGTATTTT
CASSTLGNGGRETPDTQYF
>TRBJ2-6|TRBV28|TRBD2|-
TGTGCCAGCAGTTTGTCGACTAGCGTTGGGGCCAACGTCCTGACTTTC
CASSLSTSVGANVLTF
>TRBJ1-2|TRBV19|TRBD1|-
TGTGCCAGTAGAAAGGGGACAGTCATTGACTATGGCTACACCTTC
CASRKGTVIDYGYTF
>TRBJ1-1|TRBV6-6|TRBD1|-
TGTGCCAGCAATACAGACAGGGGAAACACTGAAGCTTTCTTT
CASNTDRGNTEAFF
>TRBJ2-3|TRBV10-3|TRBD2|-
TGTGCCATCAGTGAGTCGACCTGGCTAGCGGAAACCACAGATACGCAGTATTTT
CAISESTWLAETTDTQYF
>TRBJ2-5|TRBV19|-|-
TGTGCCAGTAACGCGCGGGGTTCAGAGACCCAGTACTTC
CASNARGSETQYF
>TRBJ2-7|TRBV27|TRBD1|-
TGTGCCAGCAGGAGGACAGGGGAGGACGAGCAGTACTTC
CASRRTGEDEQYF
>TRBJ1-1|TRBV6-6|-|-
TGTGCCAGCTTTCTGGGACACAACGGAAACACTGAAGCTTTCTTT
CASFLGHNGNTEAFF
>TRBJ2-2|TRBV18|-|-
TGTGCCAGCTCAGCAATTTCCGGGACCGGGGAGCTGTTTTTT
CASSAISGTGELFF
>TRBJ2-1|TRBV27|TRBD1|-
TGTGCCAGCAGTTTACACCCAATGACAGGGGGCAATGAGCAGTTCTTC
CASSLHPMTGGNEQFF
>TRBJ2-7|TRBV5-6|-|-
TGTGCCAGCAGCTTGGGACAGTCCTACGAGCAGTACTTC
CASSLGQSYEQYF
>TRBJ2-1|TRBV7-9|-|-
TGTGCCAGCAGCGACGGGAGTCCAACTGTCCTTTCCCTCTACAATGAGCAGTTCTTC
CASSDGSPTVLSLYNEQFF
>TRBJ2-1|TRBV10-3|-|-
TGTGCCATCAGTGAGATTGTTGGCGACTTTTTAAGCTCCTACAATGAGCAGTTCTTC
CAISEIVGDFLSSYNEQFF
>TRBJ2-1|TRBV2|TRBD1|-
TGTGCCAGCAGTGACCGACAGGGCCCCAATTTTGTGCAGTTCTTC
CASSDRQGPNFVQFF
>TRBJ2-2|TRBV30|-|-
TGTGCCTGGACTCGGTGGGGCTCACTCAACACCGGGGAGCTGTTTTTT
CAWTRWGSLNTGELFF
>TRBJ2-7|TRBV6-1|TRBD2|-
TGTGCCAGCAGTTCCGTTAGCGGGACCTACGAGCAGTACTTC
CASSSVSGTYEQYF
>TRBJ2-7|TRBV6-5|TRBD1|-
TGTGCCAGCAGCCGGGACAGGGGGAGCGGGGAGCAGTACTTC
CASSRDRGSGEQYF
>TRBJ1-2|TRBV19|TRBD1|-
TGTGCCAGTAGTTCCCTACAGGGGTTGGGTGGCTACACCTTC
CASSSLQGLGGYTF
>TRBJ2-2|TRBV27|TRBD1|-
TGTGCCAGCAGCTGGGACAGCGGGAACACCGGGGAGCTGTTTTTT
CASSWDSGNTGELFF
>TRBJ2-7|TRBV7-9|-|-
TGTGCCAGCAGCGACGGACTACGCGCCATGGCGTACGAGCAGTACTTC
CASSDGLRAMAYEQYF
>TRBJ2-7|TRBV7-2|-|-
TGTGCCAGCAGCTCGCCTAGCGCCTACGAGCAGTACTTC
CASSSPSAYEQYF
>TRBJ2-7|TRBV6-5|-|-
TGTGCCAGCAGTTACTCGACGCCGTCGGACAGCTACGAGCAGTACTTC
CASSYSTPSDSYEQYF
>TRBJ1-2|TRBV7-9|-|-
TGTGCCAGCAGCTTCCCGTCGGATGGCTACACCTTC
CASSFPSDGYTF
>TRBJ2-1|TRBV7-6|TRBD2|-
TGTGCCAGCAGCATTTCTAGCGGGAGGTACAATGAGCAGTTCTTC
CASSISSGRYNEQFF
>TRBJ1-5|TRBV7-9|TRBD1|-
TGTGCCAGCAGCTCCGGGACAGGGGGCGGTCAGCCCCAGCATTTT
CASSSGTGGGQPQHF
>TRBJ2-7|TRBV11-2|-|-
TGTGCCAGCAGCCACACACGGCGGGCCGGGTACGAGCAGTACTTC
CASSHTRRAGYEQYF
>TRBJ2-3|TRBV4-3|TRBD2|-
TGCGCCAGCAGCCAAGAGTGGCGGGGGGGCGGATATACGCAGTATTTT
CASSQEWRGGGYTQYF